Sequencing of this TCR beta chain was carried out in a study of T-cell memory formation after mild COVID-19. Looking at the study overall: Largely donor-specific sequence clusters came from a couple of donors.

V lost 3 bases and J lost 7; bases outside the gene matches: 11. This CDR3 comprises 16 residues. Per the germline V gene, CDR1 is LGHDT and CDR2 is YNNKEL (reference sequence). Study observations and caveats: Later expanders leaned CD4+, whereas clones that contracted between day 15 and 85 were balanced CD4/CD8. Some responding clones appeared in pre-infection memory, suggesting cross-reactive memory joined.

A 5'RACE reaction primed in the constant segment made cDNA libraries of TCR alpha and TCR beta, and these carried sample barcodes and UMIs. TCRdb independently ran MiXCR on the 5' RACE reads; one entry per CDR3 protein. Of some 490,000 distinct CDR3 sequences in the sample, 15% to 20% were seen once. This clonotype was counted a few times. The antigen is not known. The clonotype was recovered from an adult woman who had mild COVID-19 (a few samples of this study predate the infection). Cell type and time point are not known. Sequenced input: PBMCs or a T cell subset sorted from them (not recorded which). The rearrangement joins TRBV3-1 to TRBJ1-5; 8 nucleotides align to TRBD1. The CDR3 protein is CASSHGVQGAGQPQHF. The CDR3 DNA sequence: TGTGCCAGCAGCCACGGGGTTCAGGGGGCTGGACAGCCCCAGCATTTT. Full variable domain (outside the CDR3, taken from reference TRBV3-1 and TRBJ1-5): DTAVSQTPKYLVTQMGNDKSIKCEQNLGHDTMYWYKQDSKKFLKIMFSYNNKELIINETVPNRFSPKSPDKAHLNLHINSLELGDSAVYFCASSHGVQGAGQPQHFGDGTRLSIL.